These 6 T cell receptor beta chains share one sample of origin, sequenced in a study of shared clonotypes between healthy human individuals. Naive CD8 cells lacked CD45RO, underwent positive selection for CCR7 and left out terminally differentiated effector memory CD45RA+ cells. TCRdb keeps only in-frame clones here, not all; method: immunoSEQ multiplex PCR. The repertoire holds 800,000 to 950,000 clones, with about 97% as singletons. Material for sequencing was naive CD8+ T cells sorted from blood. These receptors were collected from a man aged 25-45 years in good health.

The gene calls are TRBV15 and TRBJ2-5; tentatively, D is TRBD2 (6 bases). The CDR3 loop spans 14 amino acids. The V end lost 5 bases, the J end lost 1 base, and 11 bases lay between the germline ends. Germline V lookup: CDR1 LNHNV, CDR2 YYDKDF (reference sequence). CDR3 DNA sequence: TGTGCCACCAGCGGCGGGACTTTCCAAGAGACCCAGTACTTC. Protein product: CATSGGTFQETQYF. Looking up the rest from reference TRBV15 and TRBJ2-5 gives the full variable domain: DAMVIQNPRYQVTQFGKPVTLSCSQTLNHNVMYWYQQKSSQAPKLLFHYYDKDFNNEADTPDNFQSRRPNTSFCFLDIRSPGLGDTAMYLCATSGGTFQETQYFGPGTRLLVL.

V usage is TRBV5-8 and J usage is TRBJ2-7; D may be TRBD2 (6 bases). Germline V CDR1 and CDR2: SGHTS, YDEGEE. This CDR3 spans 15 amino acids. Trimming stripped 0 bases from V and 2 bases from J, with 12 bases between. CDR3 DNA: TGTGCCAGCAGCTTGGCTTCTAGCGCACCCTACGAGCAGTACTTC. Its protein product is CASSLASSAPYEQYF.

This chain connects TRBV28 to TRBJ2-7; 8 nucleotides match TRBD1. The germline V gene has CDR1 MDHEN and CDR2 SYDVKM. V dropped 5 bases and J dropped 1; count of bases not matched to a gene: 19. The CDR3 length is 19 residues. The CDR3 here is CASSLFAGTGKWGSYEQYF. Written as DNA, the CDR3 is TGTGCCAGCAGTCTTTTCGCCGGGACAGGCAAATGGGGATCCTACGAGCAGTACTTC. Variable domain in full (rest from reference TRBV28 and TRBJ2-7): DVKVTQSSRYLVKRTGEKVFLECVQDMDHENMFWYRQDPGLGLRLIYFSYDVKMKEKGDIPEGYSVSREKKERFSLILESASTNQTSMYLCASSLFAGTGKWGSYEQYFGPGTRLTVT.

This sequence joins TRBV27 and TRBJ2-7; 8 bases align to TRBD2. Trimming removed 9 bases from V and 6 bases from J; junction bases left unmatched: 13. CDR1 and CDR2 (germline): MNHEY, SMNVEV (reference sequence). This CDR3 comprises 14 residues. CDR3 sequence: CASQIAGSPLEQYF. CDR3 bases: TGTGCCAGTCAGATAGCGGGAAGCCCCCTCGAGCAGTACTTC.

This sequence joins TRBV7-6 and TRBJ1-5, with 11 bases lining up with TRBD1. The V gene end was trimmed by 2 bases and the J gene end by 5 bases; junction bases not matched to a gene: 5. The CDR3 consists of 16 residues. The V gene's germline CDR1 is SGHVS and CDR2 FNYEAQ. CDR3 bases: TGTGCCAGCAGCTTATATGCGGGACAGGGGGATCAGCCCCAGCATTTT. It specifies CASSLYAGQGDQPQHF.

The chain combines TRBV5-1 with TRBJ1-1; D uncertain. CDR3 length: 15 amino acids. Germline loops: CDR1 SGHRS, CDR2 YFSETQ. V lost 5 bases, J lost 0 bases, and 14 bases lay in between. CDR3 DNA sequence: TGCGCCAGCAGTCGGAGGATGTTGATGAACACTGAAGCTTTCTTT. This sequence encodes CASSRRMLMNTEAFF.